This T cell receptor (beta chain) comes out of a study of blood T cell repertoires in COVID-19. The table came from immunoSEQ multiplex PCR; TCRdb's copy has only in-frame clones and leaves some out. The sample consists of roughly 180,000 clones, less than 85% of them appearing once. This clone was picked up a small number of times. V lost 3 bases, J lost 4 bases, and 2 bases stayed unmatched. The CDR3 runs to 14 residues. The germline gives CDR1 SGHAT, CDR2 FQNNGV. This clonotype was sampled from a human donor in a cohort sampled during active COVID-19. The chain links TRBV11-2 to TRBJ1-3, with 8 bases lining up with TRBD1. The source material was peripheral blood. This CDR3 reads CASSLTGAGNTIYF. In nucleotides, the CDR3 is TGTGCCAGCAGCTTGACAGGGGCGGGAAACACCATATATTTT.